This entry features one T cell receptor (beta chain) sequence. Its antigen is undetermined. TCRdb processed the 5' RACE reads again and assigns one entry to each CDR3 protein, with no DNA. This table lists approximately 400,000 distinct CDR3 sequences. The data derive from a study of monozygotic twins with inflammatory bowel disease. Study-wide findings and caveats: Patient repertoires may carry noise from differing immunosuppressive treatments. The data offered no way to tell different T cell subtypes apart. Possibly reflecting limited power, no difference in repertoire similarity was found between concordant and discordant twins.

This CDR3 contains 15 residues. This rearrangement joins TRBV12-3 or TRBV12-4 to TRBJ2-5; TCRdb returns TRBD1, unconfirmable since there is no DNA. Sequencing was done on a sample of blood. This TCR derives from a human donor with ulcerative colitis or Crohn's disease, or a healthy co-twin of an affected twin (not recorded which). This chain's CDR3 is CASSLGRAGGETQYF.